This note documents a single TCR beta chain sequence. The antigen remains undetermined. The data were obtained in a study of OX40 agonist ivuxolimab in advanced cancers. Study-wide background: The treatment was a fully human IgG2 OX40 agonist, ivuxolimab. Study-wide points: Averaging showed that CD8+ T cells had more expanded clones than CD4+ did.

The data were produced by immunoSEQ multiplex PCR, yet TCRdb's version contains in-frame clones alone and is incomplete. The table has tens of thousands of clones, around 90% seen once. The TCR originated in an adult with an advanced solid tumor such as melanoma, head and neck, liver or kidney cancer. The material was CD4+ or CD8+ T cells sorted from blood, obtained in a trial of the OX40 agonist ivuxolimab.

The CDR3 loop is CASSLTGGGETQYF. CDR3 in DNA: TGTGCCAGCAGCTTAACGGGAGGAGGAGAGACCCAGTACTTC. The chain employs TRBV7-9 and TRBJ2-5; 7 bases are a match to TRBD2. This CDR3 contains 14 residues. The germline V gene encodes CDR1 SEHNR and CDR2 FQNEAQ (reference sequence). V lost 2 bases and J lost 4; bases outside the gene matches: 4. Full variable domain (missing parts from reference TRBV7-9 and TRBJ2-5): DTGVSQNPRHKITKRGQNVTFRCDPISEHNRLYWYRQTLGQGPEFLTYFQNEAQLEKSRLLSDRFSAERPKGSFSTLEIQRTEQGDSAMYLCASSLTGGGETQYFGPGTRLLVL.